These 9 T cell receptor beta chains share one sample of origin, sequenced in a study of blood T cell repertoires in COVID-19. Generated by immunoSEQ multiplex PCR, the TCRdb table keeps only in-frame clones and is missing some. The sample records fewer than 350,000 clones, approximately 90% being singletons. Material: peripheral blood. These receptors came from a man aged 35-49 years with acute or convalescent COVID-19.

The genes are TRBV20-1 and TRBJ2-7; D is possibly TRBD2 (6 bases). Germline CDR1 DFQATT, CDR2 SNEGSKA (reference sequence). The CDR3 loop spans 16 amino acids. V was clipped by 3 bases and J by 2 bases, with 20 bases between them. This chain's CDR3 is CSASTPGEVWAYEQYF. In DNA form, the CDR3 reads TGCAGTGCTAGTACTCCTGGGGAGGTTTGGGCCTACGAGCAGTACTTC.

The chain is built from TRBV10-3 and TRBJ1-5; 9 bases line up with TRBD1. This CDR3 comprises 19 residues. With V trimmed by 11 bases and J by 0 bases, 20 bases remained unmatched. Germline assignment: CDR1 ENHRY and CDR2 SYGVKD. The DNA of the CDR3 is TGTGCCGTACGGACAGGGGCAGCCCCCGATACCTATAGCAATCAGCCCCAGCATTTT. Translating gives CAVRTGAAPDTYSNQPQHF.

V usage is TRBV5-8 and J usage is TRBJ1-2, with unresolved D. The CDR3 sequence is 13 residues long. The V end lost 5 bases, the J end lost 0 bases, and 8 bases lay between the germline ends. The germline gives CDR1 SGHTS, CDR2 YDEGEE. CDR3 loop: CASSPGSNYGYTF. The CDR3 DNA follows: TGTGCCAGCAGTCCCGGGTCTAACTATGGCTACACCTTC.

The rearrangement links TRBV27 to TRBJ1-2, with TRBD1 matching over 11 bases. The CDR3 has 15 residues. Germline CDR1 and CDR2: MNHEY and SMNVEV (reference sequence). The junction had 5 bases not matched to a gene; V was cut back by 3 bases and J by 5 bases. CDR3 nucleotide sequence: TGTGCCAGCAGTTTCTACGGACAGGGGGCGTATGGCTACACCTTC. This translates into CASSFYGQGAYGYTF.

This clone appeared a single time. The chain carries TRBV19 and TRBJ1-1; D uncertain. There are 12 residues in the CDR3. CDR1 LNHDA and CDR2 SQIVND come from the germline V gene (reference sequence). The V end lost 5 bases, the J end lost 11 bases, and 15 bases lay between the germline ends. The CDR3 sequence: CASSSRWQRAFF. Written as DNA, the CDR3 is TGTGCCAGTAGTTCACGGTGGCAGAGGGCTTTCTTT.

This clone was detected a few times. CDR3 sequence reads: CASSPGMGGNTEAFF. For the CDR3, the DNA is TGTGCCAGCTCACCGGGGATGGGGGGGAACACTGAAGCTTTCTTT. The genes are TRBV18 and TRBJ1-1; D may be TRBD1 (5 bases). Germline V gene data show CDR1 as KGHSH and CDR2 as LQKENI. The V gene lost 3 bases and the J gene lost 1 base, with 12 bases spanning the gap. This CDR3 spans 15 amino acids.

V gene TRBV14 combines with J gene TRBJ1-1; D might be TRBD1 (5 bases). Germline loops: CDR1 SGHDN, CDR2 FVKESK. Trimming took off 2 bases at V and 1 base at J, with 11 bases between the two ends. The CDR3 contains 15 residues. The CDR3 coding sequence is TGTGCCAGCAGCCAACAGGGAGGGAGGAACACTGAAGCTTTCTTT. Translation gives CASSQQGGRNTEAFF.

The V gene is TRBV7-6, the J gene TRBJ2-7; possible D gene TRBD2, 6 bases. Trimming removed 3 bases from V and 4 bases from J, with 19 bases in between. Germline V gene data show CDR1 as SGHVS and CDR2 as FNYEAQ. There are 16 residues in the CDR3. For the CDR3, the DNA is TGTGCCAGCAGCTTGGGGGGACGTCAGACTTTTTACGAGCAGTACTTC. Translated, it gives CASSLGGRQTFYEQYF. Looking up the rest from reference TRBV7-6 and TRBJ2-7 gives the full variable domain: GAGVSQSPRYKVTKRGQDVALRCDPISGHVSLYWYRQALGQGPEFLTYFNYEAQQDKSGLPNDRFSAERPEGSISTLTIQRTEQRDSAMYRCASSLGGRQTFYEQYFGPGTRLTVT.

The CDR3 DNA reads TGTGCCAGCAGCTTAAGCGGGCCGGCTGGAAACACCATATATTTT. Translation gives CASSLSGPAGNTIYF. The chain recombines TRBV7-6 with TRBJ1-3; D unresolved. The CDR3 length is 15 residues. The V and J ends lost 2 bases and 2 bases respectively, with 10 bases between them. Germline loops: CDR1 SGHVS, CDR2 FNYEAQ.